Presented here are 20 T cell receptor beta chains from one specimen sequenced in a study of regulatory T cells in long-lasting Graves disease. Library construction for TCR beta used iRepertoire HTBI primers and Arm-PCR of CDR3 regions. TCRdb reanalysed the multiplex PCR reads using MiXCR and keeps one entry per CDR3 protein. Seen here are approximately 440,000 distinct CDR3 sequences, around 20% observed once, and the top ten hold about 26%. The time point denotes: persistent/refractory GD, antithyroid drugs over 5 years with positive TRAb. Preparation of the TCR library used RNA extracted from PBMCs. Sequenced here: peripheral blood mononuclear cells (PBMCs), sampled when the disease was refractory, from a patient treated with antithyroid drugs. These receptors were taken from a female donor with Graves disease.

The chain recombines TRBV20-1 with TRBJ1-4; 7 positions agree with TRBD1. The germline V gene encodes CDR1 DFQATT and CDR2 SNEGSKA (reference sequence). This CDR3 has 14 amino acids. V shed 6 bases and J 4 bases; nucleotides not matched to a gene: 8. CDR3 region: CSAPRTGVNEKLFF. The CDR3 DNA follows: TGCAGTGCGCCTAGGACAGGTGTTAATGAAAAACTGTTTTTT.

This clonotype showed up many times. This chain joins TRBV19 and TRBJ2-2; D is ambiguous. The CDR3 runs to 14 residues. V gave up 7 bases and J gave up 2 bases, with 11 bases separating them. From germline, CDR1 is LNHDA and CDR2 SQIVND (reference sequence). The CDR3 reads CASKPGTNTGELFF. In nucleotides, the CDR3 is TGTGCCAGTAAACCTGGTACAAACACCGGGGAGCTGTTTTTT.

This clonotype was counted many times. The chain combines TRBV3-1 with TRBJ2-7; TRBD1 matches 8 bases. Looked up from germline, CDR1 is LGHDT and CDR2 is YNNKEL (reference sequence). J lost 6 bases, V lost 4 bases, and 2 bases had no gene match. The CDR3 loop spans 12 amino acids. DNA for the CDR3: TGTGCCAGCAGCCGGACAGGGTTCGAGCAGTACTTC. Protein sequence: CASSRTGFEQYF.

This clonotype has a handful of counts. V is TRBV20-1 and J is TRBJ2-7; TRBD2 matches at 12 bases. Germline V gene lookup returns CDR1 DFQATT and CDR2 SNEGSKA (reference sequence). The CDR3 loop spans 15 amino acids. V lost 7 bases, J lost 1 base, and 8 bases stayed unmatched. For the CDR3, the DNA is TGCAGTGTCCTAGCGGGAGGGCTTCAATCCTACGAGCAGTACTTC. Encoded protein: CSVLAGGLQSYEQYF.

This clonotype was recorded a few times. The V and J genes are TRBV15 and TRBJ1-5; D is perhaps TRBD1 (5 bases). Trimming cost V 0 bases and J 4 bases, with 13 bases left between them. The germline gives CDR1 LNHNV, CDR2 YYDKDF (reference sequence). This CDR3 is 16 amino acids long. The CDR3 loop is CATSRERSGRNQPQHF. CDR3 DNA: TGTGCCACCAGCAGAGAGAGGTCAGGGCGGAATCAGCCCCAGCATTTT.

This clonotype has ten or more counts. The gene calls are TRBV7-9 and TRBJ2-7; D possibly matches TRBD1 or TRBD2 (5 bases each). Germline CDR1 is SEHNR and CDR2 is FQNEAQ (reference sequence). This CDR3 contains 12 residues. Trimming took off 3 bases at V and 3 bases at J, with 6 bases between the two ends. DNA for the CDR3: TGTGCCAGCAGCTTGAGGGGCTACGAGCAGTACTTC. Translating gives CASSLRGYEQYF.

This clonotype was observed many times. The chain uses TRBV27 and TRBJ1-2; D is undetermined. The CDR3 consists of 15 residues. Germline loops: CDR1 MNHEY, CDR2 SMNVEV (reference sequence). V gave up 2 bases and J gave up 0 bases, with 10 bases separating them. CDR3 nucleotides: TGTGCCAGCAGTTTAAAGGGTGTTTCTAACTATGGCTACACCTTC. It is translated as CASSLKGVSNYGYTF.

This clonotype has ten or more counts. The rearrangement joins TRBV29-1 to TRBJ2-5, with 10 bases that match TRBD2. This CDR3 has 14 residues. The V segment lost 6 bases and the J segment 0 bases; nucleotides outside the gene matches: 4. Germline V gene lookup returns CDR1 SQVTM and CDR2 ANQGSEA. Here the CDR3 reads CSVTGLANQETQYF. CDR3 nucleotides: TGCAGCGTGACGGGACTAGCGAACCAAGAGACCCAGTACTTC.

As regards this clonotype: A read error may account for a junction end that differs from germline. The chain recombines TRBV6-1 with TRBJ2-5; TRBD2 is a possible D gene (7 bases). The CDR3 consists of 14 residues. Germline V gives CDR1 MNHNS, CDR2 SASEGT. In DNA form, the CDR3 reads TGCGCCAGCAGGGAGGGGGGCGGGATAGGGACCCAGTACTTC. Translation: CASREGGGIGTQYF.

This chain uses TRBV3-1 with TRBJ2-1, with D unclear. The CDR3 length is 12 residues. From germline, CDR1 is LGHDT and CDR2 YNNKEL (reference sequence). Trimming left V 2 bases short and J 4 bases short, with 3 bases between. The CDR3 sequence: CASSQMYNEQFF. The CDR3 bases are TGTGCCAGCAGCCAAATGTACAATGAGCAGTTCTTC.

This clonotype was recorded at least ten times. CDR3 sequence reads: CAISATGTGGSDEAFF. DNA for the CDR3: TGTGCCATCAGTGCAACGGGGACAGGGGGCTCTGATGAAGCTTTCTTT. The chain combines TRBV10-3 with TRBJ1-1; 12 bases are shared with TRBD1. CDR3 length equals 16 residues. V shed 4 bases, J shed 7 bases, and the junction held 10 bases outside the gene matches. The germline CDR1 and CDR2 sequences are ENHRY and SYGVKD.

CDR3 in amino acids: CASSLYVTSGYEQYF. The CDR3 DNA sequence: TGCGCCAGCAGCTTGTATGTGACTAGCGGCTACGAGCAGTACTTC. This rearrangement joins TRBV5-1 to TRBJ2-7; TRBD2 matches 9 bases. This CDR3 region has 15 residues. Germline-derived CDR1 and CDR2 are SGHRS and YFSETQ. V lost 1 base to trimming and J lost 3 bases; unmatched junction nucleotides: 5.

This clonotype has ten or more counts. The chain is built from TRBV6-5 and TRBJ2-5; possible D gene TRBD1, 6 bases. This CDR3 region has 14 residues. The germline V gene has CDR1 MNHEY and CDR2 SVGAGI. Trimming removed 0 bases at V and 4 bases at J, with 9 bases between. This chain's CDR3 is CASSYSDRPETQYF. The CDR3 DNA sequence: TGTGCCAGCAGTTACTCGGACAGACCAGAGACCCAGTACTTC.

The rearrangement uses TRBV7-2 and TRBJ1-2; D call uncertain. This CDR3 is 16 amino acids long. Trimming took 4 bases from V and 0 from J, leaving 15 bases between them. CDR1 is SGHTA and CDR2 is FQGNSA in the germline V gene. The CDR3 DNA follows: TGTGCCAGCAGCTCCACCGGACCCCCAACTAACTATGGCTACACCTTC. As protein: CASSSTGPPTNYGYTF. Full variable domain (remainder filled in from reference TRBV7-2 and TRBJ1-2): GAGVSQSPSNKVTEKGKDVELRCDPISGHTALYWYRQSLGQGLEFLIYFQGNSAPDKSGLPSDRFSAERTGGSVSTLTIQRTQQEDSAVYLCASSSTGPPTNYGYTFGSGTRLTVV.

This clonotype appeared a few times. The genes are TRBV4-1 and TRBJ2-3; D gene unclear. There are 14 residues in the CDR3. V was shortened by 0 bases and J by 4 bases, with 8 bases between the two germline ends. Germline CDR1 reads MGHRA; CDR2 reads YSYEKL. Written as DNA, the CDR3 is TGCGCCAGCAGCCAAGATGAGGTCCCAGATACGCAGTATTTT. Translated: CASSQDEVPDTQYF.

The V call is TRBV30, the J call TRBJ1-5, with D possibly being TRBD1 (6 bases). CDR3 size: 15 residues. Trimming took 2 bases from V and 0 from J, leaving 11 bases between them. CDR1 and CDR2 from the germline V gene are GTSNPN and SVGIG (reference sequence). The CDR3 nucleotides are TGTGCCTGGAGTATACAGGGCTTTAGCAATCAGCCCCAGCATTTT. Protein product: CAWSIQGFSNQPQHF. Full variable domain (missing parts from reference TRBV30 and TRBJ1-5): SQTIHQWPATLVQPVGSPLSLECTVEGTSNPNLYWYRQAAGRGLQLLFYSVGIGQISSEVPQNLSASRPQDRQFILSSKKLLLSDSGFYLCAWSIQGFSNQPQHFGDGTRLSIL.

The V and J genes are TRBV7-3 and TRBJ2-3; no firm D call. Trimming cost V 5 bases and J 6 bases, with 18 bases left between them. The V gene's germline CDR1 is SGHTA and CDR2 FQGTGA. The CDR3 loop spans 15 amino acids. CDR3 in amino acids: CASSPEPSPPDTQYF. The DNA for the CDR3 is TGTGCCAGCAGCCCGGAACCCTCCCCACCGGATACGCAGTATTTT.

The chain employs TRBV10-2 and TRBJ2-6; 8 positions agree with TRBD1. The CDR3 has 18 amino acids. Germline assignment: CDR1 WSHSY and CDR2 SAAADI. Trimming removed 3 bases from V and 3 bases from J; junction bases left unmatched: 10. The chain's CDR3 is CASSELGTGWRGANVLTF. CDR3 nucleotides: TGCGCCAGCAGTGAACTCGGGACAGGATGGCGTGGGGCCAACGTCCTGACTTTC.

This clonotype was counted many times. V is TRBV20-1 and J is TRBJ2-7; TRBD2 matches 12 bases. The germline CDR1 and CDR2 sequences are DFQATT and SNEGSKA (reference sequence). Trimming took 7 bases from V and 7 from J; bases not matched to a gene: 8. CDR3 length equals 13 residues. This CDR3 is CSVRTSGMGEQYF. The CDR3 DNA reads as TGCAGTGTGAGGACTAGCGGGATGGGTGAGCAGTACTTC.

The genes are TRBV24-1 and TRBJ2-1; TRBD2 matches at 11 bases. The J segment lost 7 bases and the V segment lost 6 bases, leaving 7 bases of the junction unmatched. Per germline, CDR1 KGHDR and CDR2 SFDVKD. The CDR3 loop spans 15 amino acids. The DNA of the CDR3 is TGTGCCACCAGTTTAGCGGGAGGGCCTAAAAATGAGCAGTTCTTC. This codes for CATSLAGGPKNEQFF.